Below, one T cell receptor beta chain is given with its context. As yet, its antigen is unknown. This entry comes from a study of T-cell memory formation after mild COVID-19. Study-wide results and limits: Clones from the second wave (peaking day 37) had unconfirmed SARS-CoV-2 specificity.

TCRdb processed the 5' RACE reads anew with MiXCR; each CDR3 protein has one entry. The sample has fewer than 450,000 distinct CDR3 sequences, 20% to 30% seen once. Germline CDR1 and CDR2: SGDLS and YYNGEE. CDR3 size: 16 residues. V dropped 0 bases and J dropped 3; count of bases not matched to a gene: 3. The chain couples TRBV9 to TRBJ2-6; TRBD2 matches 7 bases. Sequencing used PBMCs or a T cell subset sorted from them (not recorded which). The TCR was taken from an adult woman who had mild COVID-19 (a few samples of this study predate the infection). Cell type and time point are not known. This chain's CDR3 is CASSVGEGFGANVLTF. For the CDR3, the DNA is TGTGCCAGCAGCGTAGGGGAGGGCTTTGGGGCCAACGTCCTGACTTTC.